This is a list of T cell receptor beta chains from one sample in a study of spatial heterogeneity in lung cancer. TCRdb fed the 5' RACE reads into MiXCR, producing one record per CDR3 protein. The sample has around 41,000 distinct CDR3 sequences; 22% are singletons. Material: PBMCs, obtained at follow-up. The receptors originated from a female donor with early-stage non-small cell lung cancer. Each CDR3 is given with its conserved first and last residue. The D gene is left open where the match is weak. The listing skips clone size in some rows; elsewhere it reads once, few, many or a size class.

clone_size: many; j_call: TRBJ2-1; v_call: TRBV5-1; d_call: -; cdr3_nt: TGCGCCAGCAGCCGTGGACAGCTTACGGATGAGCAGTTCTTC; cdr3_aa: CASSRGQLTDEQFF
clone_size: many; j_call: TRBJ1-3; v_call: TRBV7-9; d_call: -; cdr3_nt: TGTGCCAGCAGCTTATGGCGGGGCGGGGGAAAGTCTGGAAACACCATATATTTT; cdr3_aa: CASSLWRGGGKSGNTIYF
clone_size: many; j_call: TRBJ2-7; v_call: TRBV12-3/TRBV12-4; d_call: TRBD2; cdr3_nt: TGTGCCAGCAGTTTTCAAGCGGGACCCTACGAGCAGTACTTC; cdr3_aa: CASSFQAGPYEQYF
clone_size: -; j_call: TRBJ1-5; v_call: TRBV18; d_call: -; cdr3_nt: TGTGCCAGCTCACCAGGGGGGGGCCATCAGCCCCAGCATTTT; cdr3_aa: CASSPGGGHQPQHF
clone_size: few; j_call: TRBJ2-3; v_call: TRBV20-1; d_call: TRBD1; cdr3_nt: TGCAGTGCCTGGGACAGGGGGCTTCCCAGAACAGATACGCAGTATTTT; cdr3_aa: CSAWDRGLPRTDTQYF
clone_size: -; j_call: TRBJ1-5; v_call: TRBV2; d_call: -; cdr3_nt: TGTGCCAGCAGTGTCTCGGGCAGCAATCAGCCCCAGCATTTT; cdr3_aa: CASSVSGSNQPQHF
clone_size: -; j_call: TRBJ2-3; v_call: TRBV20-1; d_call: TRBD2; cdr3_nt: TGCAGTGCTAGAGATCCACGGGGGGGAGATACGCAGTATTTT; cdr3_aa: CSARDPRGGDTQYF
clone_size: few; j_call: TRBJ2-2; v_call: TRBV20-1; d_call: TRBD2; cdr3_nt: TGCAGTGCTAATGCGGGAGGGGCTAGTGGGGAGCTGTTTTTT; cdr3_aa: CSANAGGASGELFF
clone_size: -; j_call: TRBJ2-4; v_call: TRBV5-1; d_call: TRBD2; cdr3_nt: TGCGCCAGCAGCCCTAGCGGGAGGGCCAAAAACATTCAGTACTTC; cdr3_aa: CASSPSGRAKNIQYF
clone_size: -; j_call: TRBJ2-1; v_call: TRBV2; d_call: -; cdr3_nt: TGTGCCAGCAGTGAACGGAGATACTACAATGAGCAGTTCTTC; cdr3_aa: CASSERRYYNEQFF
clone_size: -; j_call: TRBJ2-3; v_call: TRBV29-1; d_call: TRBD2; cdr3_nt: TGCAGCGTAGATGGGACTAATGCAGATACGCAGTATTTT; cdr3_aa: CSVDGTNADTQYF
clone_size: few; j_call: TRBJ2-5; v_call: TRBV7-7; d_call: TRBD2; cdr3_nt: TGTGCTAGCAGCCCGGGACTAGCGGGGGAAGAGACCCAGTACTTC; cdr3_aa: CASSPGLAGEETQYF
clone_size: few; j_call: TRBJ2-1; v_call: TRBV12-3/TRBV12-4; d_call: -; cdr3_nt: TGTGCCAGCAGTTCCATGGTTGGTGAGCAGTTCTTC; cdr3_aa: CASSSMVGEQFF
clone_size: few; j_call: TRBJ1-4; v_call: TRBV20-1; d_call: TRBD1; cdr3_nt: TGCAGTGCAACTCGCGGACAGGCCGAAAAACTGTTTTTT; cdr3_aa: CSATRGQAEKLFF
clone_size: -; j_call: TRBJ2-1; v_call: TRBV10-2; d_call: -; cdr3_nt: TGCGCCACACGCGCCGCCGGCTCCTACAATGAGCAGTTCTTC; cdr3_aa: CATRAAGSYNEQFF
clone_size: -; j_call: TRBJ1-1; v_call: TRBV29-1; d_call: -; cdr3_nt: TGCAGCGTTCCCTCCGTACGGGGCACTGAAGCTTTCTTT; cdr3_aa: CSVPSVRGTEAFF
clone_size: few; j_call: TRBJ2-1; v_call: TRBV7-6; d_call: TRBD2; cdr3_nt: TGTGCCAGCAGCCCAGAGCGGGGGGCCTACAATGAGCAGTTCTTC; cdr3_aa: CASSPERGAYNEQFF
clone_size: -; j_call: TRBJ1-6; v_call: TRBV28; d_call: -; cdr3_nt: TGTGCCAGCAGCCTGGGAGGGGGGAGAGATTCACCCCTCCACTTT; cdr3_aa: CASSLGGGRDSPLHF
clone_size: many; j_call: TRBJ2-2; v_call: TRBV5-5; d_call: TRBD2; cdr3_nt: TGTGCCAGCAGCCCCACCGGGACTAGCGGGGGCCCGGGGACCGGGGAGCTGTTTTTT; cdr3_aa: CASSPTGTSGGPGTGELFF
clone_size: -; j_call: TRBJ2-1; v_call: TRBV18; d_call: -; cdr3_nt: TGTGCCAGCTCACCCCGGGTAGCGGCTAATGAGCAGTTCTTC; cdr3_aa: CASSPRVAANEQFF
clone_size: many; j_call: TRBJ1-1; v_call: TRBV2; d_call: -; cdr3_nt: TGTGCCAGCAGGTACGGCTTGAGGAACACTGAAGCTTTCTTT; cdr3_aa: CASRYGLRNTEAFF
clone_size: few; j_call: TRBJ1-1; v_call: TRBV5-1; d_call: -; cdr3_nt: TGCGCCAGTCACAGGCTTCCGAACACTGAAGCTTTCTTT; cdr3_aa: CASHRLPNTEAFF
clone_size: -; j_call: TRBJ1-3; v_call: TRBV7-2; d_call: TRBD1; cdr3_nt: TGTGCCAGCAGCGCACAGGGGGCCCGAAGGGGAAACACCATATATTTT; cdr3_aa: CASSAQGARRGNTIYF
clone_size: -; j_call: TRBJ2-3; v_call: TRBV12-3/TRBV12-4; d_call: TRBD2; cdr3_nt: TGTGCCAGCAGTAAACGGACTAGCGGGTACACAGATACGCAGTATTTT; cdr3_aa: CASSKRTSGYTDTQYF
clone_size: many; j_call: TRBJ1-1; v_call: TRBV6-5; d_call: -; cdr3_nt: TGTGCCAGCAGTTACTTCGCGGGTAGCGAAGCTTTCTTT; cdr3_aa: CASSYFAGSEAFF
clone_size: -; j_call: TRBJ2-2; v_call: TRBV14; d_call: -; cdr3_nt: TGTGCCAGCAGCCAAGCAATATCCACCGGGGAGCTGTTTTTT; cdr3_aa: CASSQAISTGELFF
clone_size: -; j_call: TRBJ2-4; v_call: TRBV29-1; d_call: -; cdr3_nt: TGCAGCGCCGCCCCCGGGACGGAAAACATTCAGTACTTC; cdr3_aa: CSAAPGTENIQYF
clone_size: -; j_call: TRBJ2-3; v_call: TRBV7-3; d_call: TRBD2; cdr3_nt: TGTGCCAGCAGCTTAAGGGCCCGGACTAGCGGGGGGGCCGTAACAGATACGCAGTATTTT; cdr3_aa: CASSLRARTSGGAVTDTQYF
clone_size: -; j_call: TRBJ2-4; v_call: TRBV29-1; d_call: TRBD2; cdr3_nt: TGCAGCGTTGTTCCAGCGGGAGTTATTCAGTACTTC; cdr3_aa: CSVVPAGVIQYF
clone_size: many; j_call: TRBJ2-6; v_call: TRBV3-1; d_call: -; cdr3_nt: TGTGCCAGCAGCCAAATGGGGTCAAGCTTCTCTGGGGCCAACGTCCTGACTTTC; cdr3_aa: CASSQMGSSFSGANVLTF
clone_size: medium-sized; j_call: TRBJ2-7; v_call: TRBV25-1; d_call: TRBD1; cdr3_nt: TGTGCCAGCACCGCACCCCCCAGGGGGACAGGGTATGACGAGCAGTACTTC; cdr3_aa: CASTAPPRGTGYDEQYF
clone_size: -; j_call: TRBJ2-1; v_call: TRBV29-1; d_call: -; cdr3_nt: TGCAGCGCCGAAGGGGTCCAGGGGCCCTACAATGAGCAGTTCTTC; cdr3_aa: CSAEGVQGPYNEQFF
clone_size: many; j_call: TRBJ1-6; v_call: TRBV2; d_call: TRBD1; cdr3_nt: TGTGCCAGCACTGGGACACGACAGGGGAATTCACCCCTCCACTTT; cdr3_aa: CASTGTRQGNSPLHF
clone_size: few; j_call: TRBJ1-3; v_call: TRBV29-1; d_call: TRBD1; cdr3_nt: TGCAGCGTTGATTCCGGGACAGGGGGTGACACCATATATTTT; cdr3_aa: CSVDSGTGGDTIYF
clone_size: many; j_call: TRBJ2-1; v_call: TRBV5-1; d_call: TRBD1; cdr3_nt: TGCGCCAGCAGCTCCGCGTTAGACTGGACAGGGCGGGGTGAGCAGTTCTTC; cdr3_aa: CASSSALDWTGRGEQFF
clone_size: few; j_call: TRBJ1-2; v_call: TRBV6-5; d_call: -; cdr3_nt: TGTGCCAGCACGAGGGGCTTCAAAGCTAACTATGGCTACACCTTC; cdr3_aa: CASTRGFKANYGYTF
clone_size: many; j_call: TRBJ1-2; v_call: TRBV6-5; d_call: TRBD1; cdr3_nt: TGTGCCAGCAGTTACTGGACAGGGCGGCGTAACTATGGCTACACCTTC; cdr3_aa: CASSYWTGRRNYGYTF
clone_size: many; j_call: TRBJ2-3; v_call: TRBV20-1; d_call: -; cdr3_nt: TGCAGTGGTGGCCAGGGTGATACGCAGTATTTT; cdr3_aa: CSGGQGDTQYF
clone_size: few; j_call: TRBJ2-3; v_call: TRBV4-1; d_call: TRBD2; cdr3_nt: TGCGCCAGCAGCCAACTACTAGCGCCCAAGAGGGCAGATACGCAGTATTTT; cdr3_aa: CASSQLLAPKRADTQYF
clone_size: many; j_call: TRBJ2-3; v_call: TRBV6-2/TRBV6-3; d_call: -; cdr3_nt: TGTGCCAGCAGGGCAGCGGACACAGATACGCAGTATTTT; cdr3_aa: CASRAADTDTQYF
clone_size: -; j_call: TRBJ2-2; v_call: TRBV6-6; d_call: TRBD2; cdr3_nt: TGTGCCAGCAGCCAGACTAGCGGGGCCGGGGAGCTGTTTTTT; cdr3_aa: CASSQTSGAGELFF
clone_size: -; j_call: TRBJ2-7; v_call: TRBV11-3; d_call: TRBD1; cdr3_nt: TGTGCCAGCAGCTCGGGGACAGCGCCCTACGAGCAGTACTTC; cdr3_aa: CASSSGTAPYEQYF
clone_size: few; j_call: TRBJ2-3; v_call: TRBV10-3; d_call: TRBD2; cdr3_nt: TGTGCCATCAGTGAGCCGGGAGGGCCTCAAGATACGCAGTATTTT; cdr3_aa: CAISEPGGPQDTQYF
clone_size: few; j_call: TRBJ2-3; v_call: TRBV10-1; d_call: -; cdr3_nt: TGCGCCAGCAGTGAGTCGCTGGTCACAGATACGCAGTATTTT; cdr3_aa: CASSESLVTDTQYF
clone_size: many; j_call: TRBJ2-2; v_call: TRBV11-2; d_call: -; cdr3_nt: TGTGCCAGCAGCCCCCTCAGGGTCGGGGAGCTGTTTTTT; cdr3_aa: CASSPLRVGELFF
clone_size: -; j_call: TRBJ2-1; v_call: TRBV20-1; d_call: TRBD2; cdr3_nt: TGCAGTGCCCATTTACTAGCGGGGGGGGCCTACAATGAGCAGTTCTTC; cdr3_aa: CSAHLLAGGAYNEQFF